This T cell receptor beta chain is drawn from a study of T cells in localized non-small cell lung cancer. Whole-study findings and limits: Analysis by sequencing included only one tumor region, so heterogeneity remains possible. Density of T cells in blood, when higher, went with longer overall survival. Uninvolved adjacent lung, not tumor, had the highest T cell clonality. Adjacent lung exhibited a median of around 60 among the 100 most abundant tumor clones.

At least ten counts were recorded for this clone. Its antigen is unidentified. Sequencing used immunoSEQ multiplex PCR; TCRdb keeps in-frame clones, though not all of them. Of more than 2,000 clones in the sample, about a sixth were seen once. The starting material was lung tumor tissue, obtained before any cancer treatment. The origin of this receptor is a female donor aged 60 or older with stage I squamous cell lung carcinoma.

CDR3 sequence (DNA): TGTGCCAGCAGCTTGGAGGAGAAGGTGGGGAAACTGTTTTTT. This gives the protein CASSLEEKVGKLFF. The V and J genes are TRBV11-3 and TRBJ1-4; no reliable D call. Trimming took off 3 bases at V and 11 bases at J, with 16 bases between the two ends. Germline CDR1 and CDR2: SGHNT and YENEEA. The CDR3 length is 14 residues. The full variable domain, its missing parts supplied by reference TRBV11-3 and TRBJ1-4, is EAGVVQSPRYKIIEKKQPVAFWCNPISGHNTLYWYLQNLGQGPELLIRYENEEAVDDSQLPKDRFSAERLKGVDSTLKIQPAELGDSAVYLCASSLEEKVGKLFFGSGTQLSVL.